The entry that follows covers one T cell receptor (beta chain) sequence. Its antigen is not known. PCR was performed a second time for about 7 to 11 cycles using a sample-barcoded 5' primer and a J-beta primer mix. TCRdb reanalysed the 5' RACE reads using MiXCR and keeps one entry per CDR3 protein. The sample includes roughly 1.7 million distinct CDR3 sequences, almost 35% of them seen just once. This sample is part of a study of blood T cells in healthy people across ages. Study-level points and caveats: Significant beta diversity loss was already apparent by age approximately 40, declining roughly linearly.

Trimming shortened V by 0 bases and J by 0 bases, and 9 bases separated the two germline ends. The CDR3 has 15 residues. Germline V CDR1 and CDR2: MGHRA, YSYEKL. Investigators took roughly 9.5 milliliters of peripheral blood from every donor. This sequence was found in a woman aged 25-40 years in good health. The chain has TRBV4-1 and TRBJ2-7; unclear D gene. What was sequenced was blood. The CDR3 is CASSQDEKPSYEQYF. In DNA, the CDR3 is TGCGCCAGCAGCCAAGATGAGAAACCCTCCTACGAGCAGTACTTC.